Presented here are 27 T cell receptor beta chains from one specimen sequenced in a study of cytotoxic CD8 clonotypes in ibrutinib-treated CLL. Measured with immunoSEQ multiplex PCR; TCRdb has only the in-frame clones, and not every one. This sample carries tens of thousands of clones, 49% of them seen once, and the ten largest clones take approximately 19%. Sequenced here: PBMCs, sampled before ibrutinib treatment. Receptors were obtained from a human donor with chronic lymphocytic leukemia.

The chain couples TRBV10-3 to TRBJ1-1; TRBD1 might be the D (5 bases). The length of the CDR3 is 14 residues. Deletions cut 6 bases from V and 0 bases from J, with 11 bases between. Germline V gives CDR1 ENHRY, CDR2 SYGVKD. CDR3 protein: CAISTQDLNTEAFF. CDR3 in DNA: TGTGCCATCAGCACACAGGATTTGAACACTGAAGCTTTCTTT.

The genes are TRBV6-5 and TRBJ1-1; D is unresolved. The V gene lost 2 bases and the J gene lost 3 bases, with 4 bases spanning the gap. CDR3 length: 12 amino acids. Germline V CDR1 and CDR2: MNHEY, SVGAGI. The CDR3 sequence: CASSYRDTEAFF. The CDR3, as DNA: TGTGCCAGCAGTTACCGTGACACTGAAGCTTTCTTT.

V and J are TRBV27 and TRBJ2-7; D unclear. Between the trimmed V and J ends, which lost 3 bases and 3 bases, there was a span of 15 bases. CDR3 length: 15 residues. The germline V gene encodes CDR1 MNHEY and CDR2 SMNVEV (reference sequence). The CDR3: CASSFGRLGGYEQYF. Written as DNA, the CDR3 is TGTGCCAGCAGTTTTGGGCGACTTGGTGGCTACGAGCAGTACTTC.

The chain joins TRBV19 to TRBJ2-7; TRBD1 aligns across 9 bases. The germline V gene encodes CDR1 LNHDA and CDR2 SQIVND (reference sequence). There are 13 residues in the CDR3. Trimming at V came to 8 bases and at J to 6 bases, leaving 8 bases not matched to a gene. In nucleotides, the CDR3 is TGTGCCAGTCGGGACAGGGTTAACGTCGAGCAGTACTTC. Residues: CASRDRVNVEQYF.

This clone was detected only a few times. The chain links TRBV5-1 to TRBJ2-7; 7 nucleotides agree with TRBD1. Germline CDR1 and CDR2: SGHRS and YFSETQ. Unmatched junction bases numbered 8, after V lost 7 bases and J lost 4 bases. CDR3 length equals 13 residues. Here the CDR3 reads CASGIGTVYEQYF. The DNA of the CDR3 is TGCGCCAGCGGGATCGGGACAGTTTACGAGCAGTACTTC.

This clone was picked up a small number of times. The gene calls are TRBV6-6 and TRBJ2-7; 10 nucleotides agree with TRBD1. CDR3 length: 15 residues. Germline-derived CDR1 and CDR2 are MNHNY and SVGAGI (reference sequence). V trimming: 6 bases; J trimming: 7 bases; junction bases outside the gene matches: 12. CDR3 region: CASRSLGDRGEEQYF. In DNA, the CDR3 is TGTGCCAGCAGGTCCTTGGGGGACAGGGGCGAGGAGCAGTACTTC.

The CDR3 DNA is TGTGCCACCAGCAGAGAAACGGAGGATTTGGAGACCCAGTACTTC. Amino acids: CATSRETEDLETQYF. J is TRBJ2-5 and V is TRBV15, with D possibly TRBD2 on 5 matching bases. V was trimmed by 0 bases and J by 5 bases, leaving 13 bases between them. The CDR3 runs to 15 residues. From germline, CDR1 is LNHNV and CDR2 YYDKDF (reference sequence).

This clone was seen at least ten times. V and J are TRBV4-1 and TRBJ1-6; 7 nucleotides align to TRBD1. V dropped 0 bases and J dropped 10; count of bases not matched to a gene: 6. Germline V CDR1 and CDR2: MGHRA, YSYEKL. CDR3 length equals 15 residues. CDR3 in amino acids: CASSQDRTGESPLHF. CDR3 in DNA: TGCGCCAGCAGCCAAGATCGCACAGGGGAATCACCCCTCCACTTT.

The V gene is TRBV11-1, the J gene TRBJ2-7; D possibly corresponds to TRBD2 (7 bases). The CDR3 is 15 amino acids. The V and J ends lost 5 bases and 3 bases respectively, with 17 bases between them. CDR1 is SGHAT, CDR2 FQDESV, per germline (reference sequence). The CDR3 DNA follows: TGTGCCAGCAGCGATTTGGGGGGGCCTGACTACGAGCAGTACTTC. Translating it yields CASSDLGGPDYEQYF.

The chain employs TRBV5-1 and TRBJ1-4, with 8 bases fitting TRBD1. This CDR3 contains 15 residues. In germline, CDR1 is SGHRS, CDR2 YFSETQ. V trimming: 4 bases; J trimming: 5 bases; junction bases outside the gene matches: 7. The CDR3 region is CASSPGQGQNEKLFF. CDR3 in DNA: TGCGCCAGCAGCCCCGGACAGGGCCAGAATGAAAAACTGTTTTTT.

A single count supports this clone. The chain recombines TRBV5-1 with TRBJ2-1, with D possibly TRBD1 on 6 matching bases. CDR1 is SGHRS and CDR2 is YFSETQ in the germline V gene. Trimming left V 0 bases short and J 4 bases short, with 8 bases between. The CDR3 loop spans 14 amino acids. CDR3: CASSLGTEYNEQFF. The CDR3 DNA sequence: TGCGCCAGCAGCTTGGGGACAGAATACAATGAGCAGTTCTTC.

The rearrangement links TRBV5-1 to TRBJ2-5; 9 nucleotides match TRBD1. Looked up from germline, CDR1 is SGHRS and CDR2 is YFSETQ. V dropped 4 bases and J dropped 3; count of bases not matched to a gene: 4. This CDR3 has 14 amino acids. CDR3: CASSPGQGKETQYF. The CDR3 DNA is TGCGCCAGCAGCCCGGGACAGGGAAAAGAGACCCAGTACTTC.

The chain couples TRBV11-2 to TRBJ2-1; tentative D call: TRBD2 (5 bases). V gave up 1 base and J gave up 0 bases, with 19 bases separating them. CDR1 and CDR2 (germline): SGHAT, FQNNGV. The CDR3 spans 19 residues. This chain's CDR3 is CASSLVFLAAGLSYNEQFF. In nucleotides, the CDR3 is TGTGCCAGCAGCTTAGTGTTTTTAGCAGCTGGACTCTCCTACAATGAGCAGTTCTTC.

The V gene is TRBV7-6, the J gene TRBJ1-3; D gene uncertain. Germline V lookup: CDR1 SGHVS, CDR2 FNYEAQ. The CDR3 spans 13 residues. Deletions cut 8 bases from V and 0 bases from J, with 8 bases between. CDR3 amino acids: CASSTLSGNTIYF. Here the CDR3 DNA reads TGTGCCAGCTCAACCCTCTCTGGAAACACCATATATTTT.

The J gene is TRBJ1-2, the V gene TRBV6-4, with TRBD1 identical over 12 bases. CDR1 is MRHNA, CDR2 SNTAGT, per germline. Losses at the gene ends were 6 bases for V and 4 bases for J; bases not matched to a gene: 6. The CDR3 runs 15 residues. The CDR3 protein is CASSRDRGLSYGYTF. The DNA of the CDR3 is TGTGCCAGCAGCCGGGACAGGGGGCTCAGCTATGGCTACACCTTC.

This clone was recorded a few times. The chain combines TRBV15 with TRBJ1-5; no clear D gene. The CDR3 sequence is 15 residues long. V was cut by 3 bases and J by 6 bases, with 15 bases left in between. Germline V gene sequence: CDR1 LNHNV, CDR2 YYDKDF (reference sequence). The CDR3 sequence is CATSRATGLGQPQHF. The CDR3 DNA follows: TGTGCCACCAGCAGGGCAACGGGCTTGGGTCAGCCCCAGCATTTT.

This clone turned up a few times. The chain joins TRBV7-9 to TRBJ1-2, with a weak D call TRBD1 (5 bases). The length of the CDR3 is 16 residues. Trimming pared 4 bases from V and 5 bases from J, leaving 20 bases between. Germline V gene data show CDR1 as SEHNR and CDR2 as FQNEAQ (reference sequence). In nucleotides, the CDR3 is TGTGCCAGCAGCTCACTATTAGACTGGGGGGTATATGGCTACACCTTC. This sequence encodes CASSSLLDWGVYGYTF.

This clone was recorded a few times. CDR3 in DNA: TGTGCCAGCAGTCCCGAAGGACCAGCCTATGGCTACACCTTC. Translating gives CASSPEGPAYGYTF. The rearrangement links TRBV6-6 to TRBJ1-2; D not resolved. Germline V lookup: CDR1 MNHNY, CDR2 SVGAGI (reference sequence). Trimming cost V 5 bases and J 4 bases, with 14 bases left between them. The CDR3 sequence is 14 residues long.

This clone was observed a handful of times. The J gene is TRBJ1-4, the V gene TRBV6-1; 8 bases map to TRBD1. The CDR3 is made up of 14 amino acids. CDR1 is MNHNS and CDR2 is SASEGT in the germline V gene. J lost 11 bases, V lost 4 bases, and 9 bases had no gene match. The CDR3 sequence is CASSAQGATWKLFF. CDR3 in DNA: TGTGCCAGCAGTGCCCAGGGGGCTACGTGGAAACTGTTTTTT.

This clone has just one count. The chain uses TRBV19 and TRBJ1-2; tentatively, D is TRBD1 (6 bases). V was trimmed by 4 bases and J by 3 bases, leaving 18 bases between them. Germline CDR1 LNHDA, CDR2 SQIVND (reference sequence). This CDR3 has 16 amino acids. For the CDR3, the DNA is TGTGCCAGTAGTAAGAGGCCAGGGGATTTGGACTATGGCTACACCTTC. Translated: CASSKRPGDLDYGYTF.

CDR3 sequence: CASSPIGDPNQPQHF. The CDR3 DNA follows: TGTGCCAGCAGCCCCATCGGGGACCCCAATCAGCCCCAGCATTTT. J is TRBJ1-5 and V is TRBV5-5, with D possibly matching TRBD1 (5 bases). The CDR3 has 15 residues. The ends were cut back, 4 bases at V and 3 bases at J, with 14 bases in the middle. Germline V lookup: CDR1 SGHKS, CDR2 YYEKEE (reference sequence).

This clone was found a few times. V gene TRBV10-2 combines with J gene TRBJ1-2, with D maybe TRBD1 (5 bases). V lost 6 bases and J 3 bases, leaving 8 bases between the germline ends. CDR1 is WSHSY and CDR2 is SAAADI in the germline V gene. The CDR3 is made up of 12 amino acids. The CDR3 region has the DNA TGCGCCAGCAGGAAACAGGACTATGGCTACACCTTC. Protein: CASRKQDYGYTF.

This clone has a handful of counts. The chain is built from TRBV9 and TRBJ2-4; TRBD1 matches at 12 bases. This CDR3 has 19 amino acids. Unmatched junction bases numbered 13, after V lost 3 bases and J lost 3 bases. Germline CDR1 SGDLS, CDR2 YYNGEE. The CDR3: CASSGSGTGGPSYKNIQYF. The CDR3 nucleotides read TGTGCCAGCAGCGGCTCCGGGACAGGGGGCCCAAGCTACAAAAACATTCAGTACTTC. Supplemented by reference TRBV9 and TRBJ2-4, the full variable domain reads DSGVTQTPKHLITATGQRVTLRCSPRSGDLSVYWYQQSLDQGLQFLIQYYNGEERAKGNILERFSAQQFPDLHSELNLSSLELGDSALYFCASSGSGTGGPSYKNIQYFGAGTRLSVL.

Only a few counts were recorded for this clone. The chain carries TRBV2 and TRBJ1-2; D is unresolved. Trimming took 6 bases from V and 2 from J, leaving 10 bases between them. The germline V gene encodes CDR1 SNHLY and CDR2 FYNNEI. There are 13 residues in the CDR3. DNA of the CDR3: TGTGCCAGCAGCCCGACGGCAAACTATGGCTACACCTTC. Translated, it gives CASSPTANYGYTF.

The CDR3 DNA reads TGTGCCAGCAGCGTAGCTGGGGGACAGGGGTTAACAGATACGCAGTATTTT. As protein: CASSVAGGQGLTDTQYF. The chain combines TRBV9 with TRBJ2-3; 10 nucleotides agree with TRBD1. V gave up 0 bases and J gave up 3 bases; unmatched junction bases: 7. The CDR3 has 17 amino acids. Germline CDR1 is SGDLS and CDR2 is YYNGEE.

This clone was detected only a few times. The genes are TRBV5-1 and TRBJ1-2; TRBD1 matches 9 bases. CDR3 size: 15 residues. The junction had 5 bases not matched to a gene; V was cut back by 0 bases and J by 5 bases. Germline V gene sequence: CDR1 SGHRS, CDR2 YFSETQ. The CDR3, as DNA: TGCGCCAGCAGCTTGGCCGACGACAGGGGGTATGGCTACACCTTC. This codes for CASSLADDRGYGYTF.

In this sample, this clone turned up a few times. The V gene is TRBV19, the J gene TRBJ1-2; D gene ambiguous. Germline CDR1 and CDR2: LNHDA and SQIVND (reference sequence). Between the trimmed V and J ends, which lost 7 bases and 5 bases, there was a span of 11 bases. The CDR3 covers 12 residues. The CDR3 reads CASTATGYGYTF. The CDR3 region has the DNA TGTGCCAGTACCGCTACTGGATATGGCTACACCTTC.